This T cell receptor beta chain was captured by sequencing in a study of regulatory T cells in long-lasting Graves disease. Study-wide context: The criterion for persistent Graves' disease was over 5 years of antithyroid drugs with positive TSH receptor antibodies.

Study-wide points: Researchers reported studying only peripheral blood, not thyroid tissue.

This CDR3 is built from 22 residues. V lost 6 bases and J lost 1; bases outside the gene matches: 16. Germline V CDR1 and CDR2: LNHDA, SQIVND (reference sequence). This clonotype was picked up a small number of times. The antigen remains unidentified. The time point here: persistent/refractory GD, antithyroid drugs over 5 years with positive TRAb. TCR sequences were obtained from RNA taken from PBMCs. Peripheral blood, roughly 8.1 milliliters of it, was drawn into EDTA tubes. Library construction for TCR beta used iRepertoire HTBI primers and Arm-PCR of CDR3 regions. TCRdb recomputed calls from the multiplex PCR reads with MiXCR, one row per CDR3 protein. The sample has fewer than 400,000 distinct CDR3 sequences, around 20% seen once.

The V and J genes are TRBV19 and TRBJ2-6; 15 bases align to TRBD2. The clonotype was recovered from a female donor with Graves disease. The sample was peripheral blood mononuclear cells (PBMCs), taken when the disease was refractory, from a patient treated with antithyroid drugs. This chain's CDR3 is CASSLTGLAGGFRRSGANVLTF. CDR3 coding DNA: TGTGCCAGTAGCCTAACAGGACTAGCGGGAGGGTTCCGGAGGTCTGGGGCCAACGTCCTGACTTTC.